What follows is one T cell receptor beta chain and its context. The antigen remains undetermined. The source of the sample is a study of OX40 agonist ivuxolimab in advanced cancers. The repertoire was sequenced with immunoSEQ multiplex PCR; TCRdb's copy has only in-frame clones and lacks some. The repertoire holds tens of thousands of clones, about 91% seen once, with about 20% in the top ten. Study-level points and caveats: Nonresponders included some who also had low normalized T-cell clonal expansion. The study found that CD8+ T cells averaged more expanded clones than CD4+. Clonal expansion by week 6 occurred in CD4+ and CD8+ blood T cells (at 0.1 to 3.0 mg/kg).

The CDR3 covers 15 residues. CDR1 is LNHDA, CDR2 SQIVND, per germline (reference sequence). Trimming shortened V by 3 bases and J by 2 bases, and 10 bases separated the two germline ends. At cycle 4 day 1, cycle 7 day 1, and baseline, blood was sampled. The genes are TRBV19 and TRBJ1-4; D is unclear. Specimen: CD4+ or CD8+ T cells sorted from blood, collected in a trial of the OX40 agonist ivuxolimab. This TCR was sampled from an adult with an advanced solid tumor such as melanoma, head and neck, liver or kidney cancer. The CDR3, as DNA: TGTGCCAGTAGTATGGAGGCCACCACTAATGAAAAACTGTTTTTT. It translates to CASSMEATTNEKLFF.